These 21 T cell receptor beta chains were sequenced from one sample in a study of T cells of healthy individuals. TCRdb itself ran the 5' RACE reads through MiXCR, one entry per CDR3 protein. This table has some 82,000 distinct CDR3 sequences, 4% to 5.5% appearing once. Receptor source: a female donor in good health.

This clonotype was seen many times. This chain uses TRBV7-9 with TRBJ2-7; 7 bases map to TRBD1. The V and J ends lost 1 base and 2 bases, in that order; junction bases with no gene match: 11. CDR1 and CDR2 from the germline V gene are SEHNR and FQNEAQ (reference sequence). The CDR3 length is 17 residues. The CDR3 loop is CASSLGDYRGSTYEQYF. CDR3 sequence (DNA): TGTGCCAGCAGCTTAGGGGATTACAGGGGTAGCACCTACGAGCAGTACTTC.

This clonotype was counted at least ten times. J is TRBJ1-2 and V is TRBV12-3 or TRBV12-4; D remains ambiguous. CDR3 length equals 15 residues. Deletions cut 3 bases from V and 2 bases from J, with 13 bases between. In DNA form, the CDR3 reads TGTGCCAGCAGTTTTGGCTACAGAATGAACTATGGCTACACCTTC. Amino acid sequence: CASSFGYRMNYGYTF.

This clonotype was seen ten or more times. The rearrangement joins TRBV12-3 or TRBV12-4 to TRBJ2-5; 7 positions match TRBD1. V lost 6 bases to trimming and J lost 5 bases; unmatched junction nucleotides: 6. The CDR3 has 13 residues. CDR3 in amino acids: CASSKGGFETQYF. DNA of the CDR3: TGTGCCAGCAGCAAAGGGGGCTTCGAGACCCAGTACTTC.

Written as DNA, the CDR3 is TGCAGCGTTACGACGGTCTATGGCTACACCTTC. This translates into CSVTTVYGYTF. The chain couples TRBV29-1 to TRBJ1-2; D not certain. CDR3 length equals 11 residues. V lost 5 bases and J lost 4, with 8 bases in between. CDR1 SQVTM and CDR2 ANQGSEA come from the germline V gene.

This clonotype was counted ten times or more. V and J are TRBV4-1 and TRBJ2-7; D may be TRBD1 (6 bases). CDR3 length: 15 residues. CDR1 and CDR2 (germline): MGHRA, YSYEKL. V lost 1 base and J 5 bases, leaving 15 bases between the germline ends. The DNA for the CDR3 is TGCGCCAGCAGCCAAGCCCAGGGGCGCAAGCACGAGCAGTACTTC. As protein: CASSQAQGRKHEQYF.

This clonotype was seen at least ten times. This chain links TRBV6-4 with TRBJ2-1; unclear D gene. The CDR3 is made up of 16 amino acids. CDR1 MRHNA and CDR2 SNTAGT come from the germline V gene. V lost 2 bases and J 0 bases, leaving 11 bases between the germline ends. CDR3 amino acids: CASSDGSQSSYNEQFF. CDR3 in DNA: TGTGCCAGCAGTGACGGTAGTCAGAGCTCCTACAATGAGCAGTTCTTC.

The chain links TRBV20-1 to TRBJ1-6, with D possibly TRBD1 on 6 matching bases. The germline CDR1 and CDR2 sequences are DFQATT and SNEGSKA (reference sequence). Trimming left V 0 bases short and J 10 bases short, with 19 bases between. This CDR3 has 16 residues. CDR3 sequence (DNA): TGCAGTGCTAGAGACCGATCCCGGACAGTTTCCTCACCCCTCCACTTT. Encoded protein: CSARDRSRTVSSPLHF.

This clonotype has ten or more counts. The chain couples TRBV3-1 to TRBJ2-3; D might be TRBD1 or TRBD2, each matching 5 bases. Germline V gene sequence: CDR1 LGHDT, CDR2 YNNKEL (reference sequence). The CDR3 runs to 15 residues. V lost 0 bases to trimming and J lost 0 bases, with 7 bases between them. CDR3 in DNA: TGTGCCAGCAGCCAAGATCGGGGCAGCACAGATACGCAGTATTTT. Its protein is CASSQDRGSTDTQYF.

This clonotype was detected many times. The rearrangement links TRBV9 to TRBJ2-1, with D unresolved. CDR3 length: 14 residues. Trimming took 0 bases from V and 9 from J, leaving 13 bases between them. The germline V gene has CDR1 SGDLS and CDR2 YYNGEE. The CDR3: CASSVGDRALEQFF. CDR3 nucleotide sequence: TGTGCCAGCAGCGTAGGGGATCGAGCGCTTGAGCAGTTCTTC.

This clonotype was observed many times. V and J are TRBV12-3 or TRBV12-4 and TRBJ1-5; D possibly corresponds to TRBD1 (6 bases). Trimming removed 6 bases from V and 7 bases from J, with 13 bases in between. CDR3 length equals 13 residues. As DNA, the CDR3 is TGTGCCAGCAGAAAACAGGGAAGACAGCCCCAGCATTTT. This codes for CASRKQGRQPQHF.

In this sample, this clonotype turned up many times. The CDR3 loop reads CASSFRRSSGNTIYF. The CDR3 nucleotides read TGTGCCAGCAGTTTCAGGCGGAGCTCTGGAAACACCATATATTTT. V gene TRBV28 combines with J gene TRBJ1-3, with D unresolved. The CDR3 has 15 residues. The V end was cut by 3 bases, the J end by 0 bases, with 9 bases between. Looked up from germline, CDR1 is MDHEN and CDR2 is SYDVKM.

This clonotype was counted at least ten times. The CDR3 here is CASSLGSRETQYF. The CDR3 DNA sequence: TGTGCCAGCAGTTTAGGGAGTAGGGAGACCCAGTACTTC. J is TRBJ2-5 and V is TRBV27; perhaps TRBD2 as D (5 bases). This CDR3 is 13 amino acids long. V shed 2 bases and J shed 5 bases, with 9 bases lying between them. Looked up from germline, CDR1 is MNHEY and CDR2 is SMNVEV (reference sequence).

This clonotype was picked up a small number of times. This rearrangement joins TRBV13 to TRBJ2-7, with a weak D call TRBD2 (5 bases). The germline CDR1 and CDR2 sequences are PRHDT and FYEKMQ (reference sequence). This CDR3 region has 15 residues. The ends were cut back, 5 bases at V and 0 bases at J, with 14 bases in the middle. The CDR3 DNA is TGTGCCAGCAGCCCAGGAGGTTTGCCCTCCTACGAGCAGTACTTC. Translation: CASSPGGLPSYEQYF. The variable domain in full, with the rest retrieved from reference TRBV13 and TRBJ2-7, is AAGVIQSPRHLIKEKRETATLKCYPIPRHDTVYWYQQGPGQDPQFLISFYEKMQSDKGSIPDRFSAQQFSDYHSELNMSSLELGDSALYFCASSPGGLPSYEQYFGPGTRLTVT.

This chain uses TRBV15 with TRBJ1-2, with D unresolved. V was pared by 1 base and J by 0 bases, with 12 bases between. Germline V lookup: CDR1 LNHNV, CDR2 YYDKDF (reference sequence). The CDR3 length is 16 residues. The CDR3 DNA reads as TGTGCCACCAGCAGAGGAAAAGGGCGAACTAACTATGGCTACACCTTC. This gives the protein CATSRGKGRTNYGYTF.

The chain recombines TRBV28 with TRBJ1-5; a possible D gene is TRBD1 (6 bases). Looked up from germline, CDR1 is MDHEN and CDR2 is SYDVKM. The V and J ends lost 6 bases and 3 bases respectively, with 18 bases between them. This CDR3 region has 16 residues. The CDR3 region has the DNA TGTGCCAGCAGGGGGGGCAGGGGAGGGCCCAATCAGCCCCAGCATTTT. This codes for CASRGGRGGPNQPQHF.

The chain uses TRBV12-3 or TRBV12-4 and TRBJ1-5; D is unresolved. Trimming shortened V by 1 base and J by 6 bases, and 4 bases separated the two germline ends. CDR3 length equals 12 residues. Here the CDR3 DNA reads TGTGCCAGCAGTTTAGTTGGTCAGCCCCAGCATTTT. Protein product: CASSLVGQPQHF.

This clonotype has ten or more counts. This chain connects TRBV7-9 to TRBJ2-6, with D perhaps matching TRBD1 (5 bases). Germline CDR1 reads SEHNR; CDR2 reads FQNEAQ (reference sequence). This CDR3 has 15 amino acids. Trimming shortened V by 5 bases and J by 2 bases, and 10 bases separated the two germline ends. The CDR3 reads CASSPPGTGANVLTF. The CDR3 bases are TGTGCCAGCAGCCCACCAGGGACTGGGGCCAACGTCCTGACTTTC. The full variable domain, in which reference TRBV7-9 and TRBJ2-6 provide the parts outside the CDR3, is DTGVSQNPRHKITKRGQNVTFRCDPISEHNRLYWYRQTLGQGPEFLTYFQNEAQLEKSRLLSDRFSAERPKGSFSTLEIQRTEQGDSAMYLCASSPPGTGANVLTFGAGSRLTVL.

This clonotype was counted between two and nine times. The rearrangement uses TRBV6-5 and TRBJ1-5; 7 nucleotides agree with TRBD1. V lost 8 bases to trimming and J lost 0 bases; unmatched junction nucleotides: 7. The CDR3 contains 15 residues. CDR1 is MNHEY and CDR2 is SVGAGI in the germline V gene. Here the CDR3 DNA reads TGTGCCAGCGGACCGGGACAGTTTAGCAATCAGCCCCAGCATTTT. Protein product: CASGPGQFSNQPQHF.

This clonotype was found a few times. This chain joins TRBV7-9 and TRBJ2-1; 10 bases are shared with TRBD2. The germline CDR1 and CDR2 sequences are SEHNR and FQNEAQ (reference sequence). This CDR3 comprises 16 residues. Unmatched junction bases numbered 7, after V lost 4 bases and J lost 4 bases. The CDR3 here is CASSSIAGGPYNEQFF. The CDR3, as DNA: TGTGCCAGCAGCTCTATAGCGGGAGGCCCTTACAATGAGCAGTTCTTC.

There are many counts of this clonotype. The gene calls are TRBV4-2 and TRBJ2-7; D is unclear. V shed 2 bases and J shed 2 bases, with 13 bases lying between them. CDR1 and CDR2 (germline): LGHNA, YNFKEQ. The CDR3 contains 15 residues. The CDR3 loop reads CASSQSVASTYEQYF. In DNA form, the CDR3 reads TGTGCCAGCAGCCAATCGGTCGCCTCCACCTACGAGCAGTACTTC.

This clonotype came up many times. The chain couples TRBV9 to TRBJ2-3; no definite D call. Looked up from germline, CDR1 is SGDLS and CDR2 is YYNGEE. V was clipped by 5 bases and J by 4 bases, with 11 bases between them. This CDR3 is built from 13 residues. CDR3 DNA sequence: TGTGCCAGCAGTCTTTCAGCCCCAGATACGCAGTATTTT. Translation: CASSLSAPDTQYF. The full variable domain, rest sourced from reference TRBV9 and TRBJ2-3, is DSGVTQTPKHLITATGQRVTLRCSPRSGDLSVYWYQQSLDQGLQFLIQYYNGEERAKGNILERFSAQQFPDLHSELNLSSLELGDSALYFCASSLSAPDTQYFGPGTRLTVL.